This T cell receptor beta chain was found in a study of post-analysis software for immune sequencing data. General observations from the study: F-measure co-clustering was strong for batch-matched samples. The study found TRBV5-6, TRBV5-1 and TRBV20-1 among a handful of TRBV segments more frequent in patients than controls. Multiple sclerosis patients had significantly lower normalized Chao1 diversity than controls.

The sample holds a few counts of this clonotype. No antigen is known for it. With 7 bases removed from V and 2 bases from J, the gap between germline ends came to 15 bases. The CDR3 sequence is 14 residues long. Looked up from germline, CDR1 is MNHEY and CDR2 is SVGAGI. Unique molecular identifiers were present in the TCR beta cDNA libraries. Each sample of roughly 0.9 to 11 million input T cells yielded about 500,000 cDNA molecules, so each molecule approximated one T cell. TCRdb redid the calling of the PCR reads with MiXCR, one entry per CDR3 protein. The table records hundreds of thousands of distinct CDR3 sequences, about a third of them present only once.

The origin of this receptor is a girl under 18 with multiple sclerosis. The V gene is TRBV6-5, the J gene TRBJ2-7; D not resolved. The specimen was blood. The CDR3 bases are TGTGCCAGCAAGGGAATGCCCGCTACCTACGAGCAGTACTTC. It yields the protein CASKGMPATYEQYF.